This entry features one T cell receptor (beta chain) sequence. Its antigen is not known. Unique molecular identifiers featured in how the TCRbeta library was prepared. In TCRdb, the PCR reads were re-called with MiXCR into one record per CDR3 protein. The data hold fewer than 700,000 distinct CDR3 sequences, with approximately 22% observed a single time. This sample was taken from a study of T-cell reconstitution after alpha-beta-depleted transplantation in children. Germline trimming cut 7 bases from V and 5 bases from J; bases unmatched to any gene: 10. The CDR3 has 15 amino acids. Broader study findings: At around two months after transplant, the alpha-beta T cells were reportedly derived from several hundred expanded clones that came from non-depleted graft cells.

The J gene is TRBJ2-2, the V gene TRBV12-3 or TRBV12-4, with 7 bases matching TRBD1. Sample: PBMCs, mostly from graft donor cells, taken 360 days after TCRalphabeta/CD19-depleted stem cell transplant. This sequence originates from a boy in the first two years of life who had a stem cell transplant for acute myeloid leukemia, so the T cells may come from the graft donor. CDR3 loop: CASTRDSGETGELFF. The CDR3, as DNA: TGTGCCAGCACCCGGGACAGCGGAGAGACCGGGGAGCTGTTTTTT.